What follows describes a single TCR beta chain. What it recognizes is unknown. Germline V CDR1 and CDR2: MNHEY, SMNVEV (reference sequence). CDR3 length equals 13 residues. The junction had 3 bases not matched to a gene; V was cut back by 6 bases and J by 4 bases. This sample stems from a study of cytomegalovirus exposure and HLA in healthy donors. Amplification used 60 Vbeta primers and 13 Jbeta primers. Data came from immunoSEQ multiplex PCR; TCRdb stores just in-frame clones and leaves some out. The sample records around 150,000 clones, around 83% being singletons. General study results and limits: Association of a missense DCLRE1C variant with TCR beta V- and J-gene trimming was reported in a later analysis.

Material for sequencing was PBMCs. This chain joins TRBV27 and TRBJ1-3, with 7 bases lining up with TRBD1. The receptor was isolated from a man between 50 and 59 years old in good health and CMV-seropositive. CDR3 residues: CASRPTGGNTIYF. The CDR3 DNA is TGTGCCAGCAGACCGACAGGGGGAAACACCATATATTTT.